The 3 T cell receptor beta chains below were found in one sample sequenced in a study of T cell responses to AZD1222 COVID-19 vaccine. Assay: immunoSEQ multiplex PCR; the TCRdb copy retains only in-frame clones and omits some. The data contain about 99,000 clones, more than 75% of them singletons. Here the sequenced sample was peripheral blood, taken on day 0 of AZD1222 vaccination. Source of these receptors: an adult in good health.

This clone has just a few counts. The CDR3 nucleotides read TGTGCCAGCAGTAATGACAGGGGCCTCTCTGGAAACACCATATATTTT. Protein: CASSNDRGLSGNTIYF. The chain links TRBV5-4 to TRBJ1-3; TRBD1 matches 8 bases. This CDR3 contains 16 residues. Looked up from germline, CDR1 is SGHNT and CDR2 is YYREEE (reference sequence). J gave up 0 bases and V 5 bases, and 7 bases lay outside the gene matches.

The V gene is TRBV29-1, the J gene TRBJ2-1; 11 nucleotides align to TRBD1. This CDR3 has 13 residues. In germline, CDR1 is SQVTM, CDR2 ANQGSEA. Germline trimming cut 6 bases from V and 9 bases from J; bases unmatched to any gene: 7. CDR3 sequence: CSVAGQGEIEQFF. The CDR3 DNA is TGCAGCGTCGCGGGACAGGGGGAAATTGAGCAGTTCTTC.

As to this clone: This same CDR3 is encoded by further DNA sequences in the sample. The rearrangement joins TRBV7-3 to TRBJ2-1, with D perhaps matching TRBD2 (5 bases). Germline loops: CDR1 SGHTA, CDR2 FQGTGA. The CDR3 contains 15 residues. V lost 1 base, J lost 0 bases, and 7 bases lay in between. The CDR3 loop reads CASSLSGGSYNEQFF. The CDR3 DNA is TGTGCCAGCAGCTTAAGCGGAGGCTCCTACAATGAGCAGTTCTTC.